This is a list of T cell receptor beta chains from one sample in a study of molecular identifiers for immune sequencing clone quantification. In TCRdb, the PCR reads were re-called with MiXCR into one record per CDR3 protein. This table has over 85,000 distinct CDR3 sequences, around 30% appearing once. The specimen was naive CD8+ T cells from blood, with Jurkat cell RNA spiked in. All receptors come from a human donor in good health. Some libraries in this study had Jurkat cell RNA spiked in. Each CDR3 is given with its conserved first and last residue. Fields, in order: D gene, V gene, clone size, J gene, CDR3 DNA, CDR3 protein. D genes are given only for firm matches. The size entry is marked missing in some rows and otherwise reads once, few, many or a size class.

>TRBD2|TRBV6-6|-|TRBJ2-1
TGTGCCAGCAGTTATTTTCTACTAGCGGGAGTTGGCTATGAGCAGTTCTTC
CASSYFLLAGVGYEQFF
>-|TRBV28|-|TRBJ2-1
TGTGCCAGCAGTTTATTACAACCTTCCTACAATGAGCAGTTCTTC
CASSLLQPSYNEQFF
>-|TRBV10-3|-|TRBJ1-1
TGTGCCATCACCGAATCAGGGATGAACACTGAAGCTTTCTTT
CAITESGMNTEAFF
>-|TRBV6-1|few|TRBJ2-2
TGTGCCAGCAGTGACGGGGAATTAAACACCGGGGAGCTGTTTTTT
CASSDGELNTGELFF
>TRBD2|TRBV7-6|-|TRBJ2-2
TGTGCCAGCAGCTTAGGTGCCGGGACTAGGGCCATCGGGGAGCTGTTTTTT
CASSLGAGTRAIGELFF
>TRBD2|TRBV4-1|few|TRBJ2-3
TGCGCCAGCAGCCAAGATCCCACGACTAGCGGGTACACAGATACGCAGTATTTT
CASSQDPTTSGYTDTQYF
>TRBD1|TRBV2|-|TRBJ1-1
TGTGCCAGCACGGAACAGGGGTTGAACACTGAAGCTTTCTTT
CASTEQGLNTEAFF
>TRBD2|TRBV9|few|TRBJ2-7
TGTGCCAGCAGCGGCGGGACTAGCGAATTTGAGCAGTACTTC
CASSGGTSEFEQYF
>-|TRBV28|few|TRBJ2-7
TGTGCAACATCACGAGTGGGGCTAGCCGGCTACGAGCAGTACTTC
CATSRVGLAGYEQYF
>-|TRBV5-1|-|TRBJ2-6
TGCGCCTGCAGGACAGCTGGGGCCAACGTCCTGACTTTC
CACRTAGANVLTF
>-|TRBV10-3|few|TRBJ2-5
TGTGCCATCAGTGAGTCGACGAACCAAGAGACCCAGTACTTC
CAISESTNQETQYF
>-|TRBV20-1|many|TRBJ2-7
TGCAGTGCTAGCAGCTACGAGCAGTACTTC
CSASSYEQYF
>TRBD2|TRBV28|-|TRBJ2-7
TGTGCCAGCAGTTCTAATAGCGGGAGGGATGTATACGAGCAGTACTTC
CASSSNSGRDVYEQYF
>TRBD1|TRBV27|-|TRBJ2-7
TGTGCCAGCAGCCTAGCCGGGACAGGGACCTACGAGCAGAACTTC
CASSLAGTGTYEQNF
>-|TRBV7-8|-|TRBJ2-7
TGTGCCAGCAGCTTAGATAGACTCGAGCAGTACTTC
CASSLDRLEQYF
>TRBD2|TRBV29-1|-|TRBJ2-1
TGCAGCGTTGACGACCAAGCGGGATTCTACGGGAATGAGCAGTTCTTC
CSVDDQAGFYGNEQFF
>TRBD2|TRBV28|many|TRBJ2-3
TGTGCCAGCAGTTTTAGTGCGGGAGGGTCAGATACGCAGTATTTT
CASSFSAGGSDTQYF
>-|TRBV5-6|-|TRBJ1-5
TGTGCCAGCAGGTGGGGGACTAGGCAAGATACGCAGCATTTT
CASRWGTRQDTQHF
>-|TRBV4-1|few|TRBJ2-3
TGCGCCAGCAGCCAAGATCTGCCGGATACGCAGTATTTT
CASSQDLPDTQYF
>TRBD2|TRBV20-1|few|TRBJ2-1
TGCAGTGCTAGGCCGGCGAGCGGGAGGTCCTACAATGAGCAGTTCTTC
CSARPASGRSYNEQFF
>TRBD1|TRBV14|few|TRBJ1-2
TGTGCCAGCAGCCTAAGCCTGACAGGGTTTAGCTATGGCTACACCTTC
CASSLSLTGFSYGYTF
>-|TRBV7-9|-|TRBJ1-1
TGTGCCAGCAGCGACAGAACGCACACTGAAGCTTTCTTT
CASSDRTHTEAFF
>-|TRBV28|-|TRBJ1-2
TGTGCCAGCAGTTTCGCCGGGACCCCGCATGGCTACACCTTC
CASSFAGTPHGYTF
>TRBD1|TRBV5-5|-|TRBJ1-1
TGTGCCTGCAGCTTCGTATTTACAGGGGTAGGGACTGAAGCTTTCTTT
CACSFVFTGVGTEAFF
>-|TRBV6-2/TRBV6-3|many|TRBJ2-3
TGTGCCAGCAGTTACCGGCGGGACAGTCGCACAGATACGCAGTATTTT
CASSYRRDSRTDTQYF
>-|TRBV6-2/TRBV6-3|-|TRBJ1-5
TGTGCCAGCAACGGCAGGGGAGATCAGCCCCAGCATTTT
CASNGRGDQPQHF
>-|TRBV29-1|few|TRBJ1-2
TGCAGCGTTGAAACCAACCGGGGCTATGGCTACACCTTC
CSVETNRGYGYTF
>-|TRBV6-5|-|TRBJ1-2
TGTGCCAGCAGTAACCTAGGGCCAGCTTTTTCATATGGCTACACCTTC
CASSNLGPAFSYGYTF
>-|TRBV5-6|few|TRBJ2-7
TGTGCCAGCAGCCCTCGTAGGGCAGGGCTGGGCGAGCAGTACTTC
CASSPRRAGLGEQYF
>TRBD2|TRBV6-5|-|TRBJ2-7
TGTGCCAGCAGTTATTTAGCGGGAGGATTGTACGAGCAGTACTTC
CASSYLAGGLYEQYF
>TRBD2|TRBV7-6|many|TRBJ2-3
TGTGCCAGCAGCTCAAAGACTAGCGGAGAGGGGTTCGGCACAGATACGCAGTATTTT
CASSSKTSGEGFGTDTQYF
>TRBD1|TRBV27|-|TRBJ1-1
TGTGCCAGCACCTTGACAGGGGCCCGCACTGAAGCTTTCTTT
CASTLTGARTEAFF
>-|TRBV19|-|TRBJ2-3
TGTGCCAGTAGTATGTGGGAGTCGTCAGATACGCAGTATTTT
CASSMWESSDTQYF
>-|TRBV13|-|TRBJ2-7
TGTGCCAGCAGCTCGGGACTGGGCTCCTACGAGCAGTACTTC
CASSSGLGSYEQYF
>-|TRBV28|-|TRBJ2-3
TGTGCCAGCAGAAAGGACGGTTACAGCGCAGATACGCAGTATTTT
CASRKDGYSADTQYF